These 5 T cell receptor beta chains share one sample of origin, sequenced in a study of blood T cells in healthy people across ages. Primed by a sample-barcoded 5' primer and a J-beta primer mix, a second PCR proceeded for about 7 to 11 cycles. A single record per CDR3 protein comes from TCRdb applying MiXCR to the 5' RACE reads. The table records more than 800,000 distinct CDR3 sequences, roughly 26% of them present only once. Sequenced: blood. These receptors were taken from a woman older than 75 in good health.

DNA for the CDR3: TGCGCCAGCAGCTTGGCGGCTCGGGGGACCGGGGAGCTGTTTTTT. Translation gives CASSLAARGTGELFF. The chain combines TRBV5-1 with TRBJ2-2, with D tentatively TRBD2 (6 bases). V lost 0 bases to trimming and J lost 5 bases, with 11 bases between them. Germline V gene lookup returns CDR1 SGHRS and CDR2 YFSETQ. The CDR3 is 15 residues long.

The gene calls are TRBV4-3 and TRBJ1-1, with 8 positions matching TRBD1. CDR1 and CDR2 (germline): LGHNA, YSLEER. The ends lost 6 bases at V and 5 bases at J; junction bases unmatched: 8. The CDR3 totals 14 residues. CDR3 protein: CASSRDRWSTEAFF. The CDR3 bases are TGCGCCAGCAGTCGGGACAGGTGGAGTACTGAAGCTTTCTTT.

Details on this clonotype: A much larger clone differs from this one at a single base, so this may be a read error. The rearrangement joins TRBV20-1 to TRBJ2-1, with D possibly matching TRBD1 (7 bases). The end of the DNA aligns better with TRBJ2-7, so the J call may be wrong. CDR3 size: 17 residues. Germline V gene sequence: CDR1 DFQATT, CDR2 SNEGSKA (reference sequence). CDR3 amino acids: CSARDGARGTAYNEQYF. The CDR3 nucleotides read TGCAGTGCTAGAGATGGGGCGCGCGGGACAGCCTACAATGAGCAGTACTTC.

This clonotype has more than one count but fewer than ten. The rearrangement uses TRBV20-1 and TRBJ2-5; 15 bases match TRBD2. The CDR3 covers 17 residues. Germline V gives CDR1 DFQATT, CDR2 SNEGSKA (reference sequence). The trim removed 1 base at V and 4 bases at J, leaving 7 bases unmatched. The CDR3 here is CSARAGLAGGVVETQYF. CDR3 nucleotides: TGCAGTGCTAGAGCAGGACTAGCGGGGGGGGTAGTAGAGACCCAGTACTTC.

The chain is built from TRBV15 and TRBJ1-5; 8 bases fit TRBD1. CDR1 and CDR2 from the germline V gene are LNHNV and YYDKDF (reference sequence). V shed 6 bases and J 0 bases; nucleotides not matched to a gene: 7. The CDR3 loop spans 16 amino acids. The CDR3 region has the DNA TGTGCCACCAGAACAGGGGGGGGGCATAGCAATCAGCCCCAGCATTTT. It is translated as CATRTGGGHSNQPQHF.